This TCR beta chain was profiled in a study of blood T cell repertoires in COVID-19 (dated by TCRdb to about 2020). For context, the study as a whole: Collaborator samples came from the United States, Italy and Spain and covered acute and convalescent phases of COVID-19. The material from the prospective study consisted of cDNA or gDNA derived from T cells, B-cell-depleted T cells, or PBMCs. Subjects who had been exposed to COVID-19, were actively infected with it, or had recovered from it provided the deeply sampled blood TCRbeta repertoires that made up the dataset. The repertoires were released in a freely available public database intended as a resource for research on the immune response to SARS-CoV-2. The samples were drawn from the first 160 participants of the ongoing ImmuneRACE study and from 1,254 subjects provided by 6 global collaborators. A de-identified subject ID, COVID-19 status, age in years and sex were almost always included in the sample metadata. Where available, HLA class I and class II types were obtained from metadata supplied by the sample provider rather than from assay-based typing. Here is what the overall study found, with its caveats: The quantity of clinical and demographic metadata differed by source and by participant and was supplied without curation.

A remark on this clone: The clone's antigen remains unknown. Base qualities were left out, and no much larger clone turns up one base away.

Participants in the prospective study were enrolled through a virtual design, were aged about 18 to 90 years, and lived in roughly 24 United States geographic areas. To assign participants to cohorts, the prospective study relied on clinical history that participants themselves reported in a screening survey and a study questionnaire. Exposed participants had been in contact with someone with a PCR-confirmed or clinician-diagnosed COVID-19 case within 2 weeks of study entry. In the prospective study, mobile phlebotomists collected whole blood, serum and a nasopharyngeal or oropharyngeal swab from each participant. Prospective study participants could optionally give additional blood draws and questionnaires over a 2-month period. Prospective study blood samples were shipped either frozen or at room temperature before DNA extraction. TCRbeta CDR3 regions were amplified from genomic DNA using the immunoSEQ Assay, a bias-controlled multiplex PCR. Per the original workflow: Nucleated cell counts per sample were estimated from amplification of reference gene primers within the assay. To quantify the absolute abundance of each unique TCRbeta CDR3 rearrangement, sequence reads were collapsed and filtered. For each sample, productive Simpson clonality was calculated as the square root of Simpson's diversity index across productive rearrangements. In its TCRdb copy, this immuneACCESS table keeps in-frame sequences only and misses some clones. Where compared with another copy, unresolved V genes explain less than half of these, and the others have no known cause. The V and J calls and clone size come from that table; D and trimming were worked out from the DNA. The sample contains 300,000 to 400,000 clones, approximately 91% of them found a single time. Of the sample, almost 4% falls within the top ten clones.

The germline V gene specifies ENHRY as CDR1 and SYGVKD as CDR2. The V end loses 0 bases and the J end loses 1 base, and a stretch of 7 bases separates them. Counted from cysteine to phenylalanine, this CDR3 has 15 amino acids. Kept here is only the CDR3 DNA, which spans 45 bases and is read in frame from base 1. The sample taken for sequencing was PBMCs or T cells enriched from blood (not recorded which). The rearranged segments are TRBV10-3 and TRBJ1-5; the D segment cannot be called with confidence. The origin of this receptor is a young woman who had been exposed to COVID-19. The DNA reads TGTGCCATCAGTGAGTCGGGCAGGAGCAATCAGCCCCAGCATTTT. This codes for CAISESGRSNQPQHF.